This TCR beta chain originates from a study of control samples from healthy donors and cancer patients (TCRdb year 2020). Library method: the immunoSEQ multiplex PCR assay. In TCRdb, the immuneACCESS table is reduced to in-frame sequences with V and J assigned. These tables do not hold every clone; where another copy was compared, an unresolved V gene accounts for under half, and the others remain unexplained. This sample lists 45,000 to 65,000 clones; 88% were detected once. In total, the top ten clones hold about 40% of the sample. Worth noting for this clone: What antigen it recognizes has not been identified. No per-base quality is available; no much larger clone lies one base away.

The germline V gene (reference sequence) specifies LNHDA as CDR1 and SQIVND as CDR2. After removal of 5 bases from V and 4 bases from J, the junction retains 8 bases not matched to a gene. The CDR3 holds 15 amino acids from the cysteine to the phenylalanine. Only CDR3 DNA remains: 45 bases, in frame from the first base. Sequenced: PBMCs. The origin of this receptor is a man between 45 and 60 years old with head and neck cancer. The chain uses TRBV19 and TRBJ2-7; 10 bases in the junction line up with TRBD1. In nucleotides, the sequence is TGTGCCAGTAGTGCCGCCGGGACAGGGGAGTACGAGCAGTACTTC. Translated, it gives CASSAAGTGEYEQYF.